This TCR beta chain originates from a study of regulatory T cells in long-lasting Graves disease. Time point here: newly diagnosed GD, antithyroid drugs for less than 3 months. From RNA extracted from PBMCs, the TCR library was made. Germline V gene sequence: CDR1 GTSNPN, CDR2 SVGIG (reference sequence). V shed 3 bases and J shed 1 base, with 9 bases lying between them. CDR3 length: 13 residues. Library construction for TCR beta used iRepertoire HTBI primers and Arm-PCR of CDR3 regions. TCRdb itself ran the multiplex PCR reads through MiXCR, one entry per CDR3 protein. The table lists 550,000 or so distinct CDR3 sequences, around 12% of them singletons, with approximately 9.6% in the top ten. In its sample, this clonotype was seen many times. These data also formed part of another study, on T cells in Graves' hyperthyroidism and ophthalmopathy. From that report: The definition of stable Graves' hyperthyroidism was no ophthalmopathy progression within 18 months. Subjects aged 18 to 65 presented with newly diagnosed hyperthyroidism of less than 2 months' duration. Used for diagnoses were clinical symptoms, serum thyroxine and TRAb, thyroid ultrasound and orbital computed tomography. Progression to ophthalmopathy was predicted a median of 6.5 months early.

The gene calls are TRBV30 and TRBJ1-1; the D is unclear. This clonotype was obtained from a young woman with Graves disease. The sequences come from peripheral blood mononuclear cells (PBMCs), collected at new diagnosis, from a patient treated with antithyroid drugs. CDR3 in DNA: TGTGCCTGGAGACCTTTTTGGAACACTGAAGCTTTCTTT. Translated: CAWRPFWNTEAFF. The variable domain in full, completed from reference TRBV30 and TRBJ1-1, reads SQTIHQWPATLVQPVGSPLSLECTVEGTSNPNLYWYRQAAGRGLQLLFYSVGIGQISSEVPQNLSASRPQDRQFILSSKKLLLSDSGFYLCAWRPFWNTEAFFGQGTRLTVV.